The T cell receptor beta chain under discussion was sequenced for a study of OX40 agonist ivuxolimab in advanced cancers. As for the study in general: The mean age was roughly 60 years, ranging from 23 to 79, with approximately 85% of participants male. Prior checkpoint blockade (anti-PD-1, anti-PD-L1 or anti-CTLA-4) was permitted; around 39% had it. Three patients showed partial responses: one hepatocellular carcinoma and two cutaneous melanoma cases. Study-wide results and caveats: On average, CD8+ T cells had more expanded clones than CD4+.

The table came from immunoSEQ multiplex PCR; TCRdb's copy has only in-frame clones and leaves some out. The sample includes more than 75,000 clones, around 86% of them seen just once. On this clone itself: No antigen is known for it.

This CDR3 spans 14 amino acids. J was trimmed by 1 base and V by 5 bases; bases with no gene match: 2. Germline loops: CDR1 MDHEN, CDR2 SYDVKM. The sample in question was CD4+ or CD8+ T cells sorted from blood, obtained in a trial of the OX40 agonist ivuxolimab. The sequence derives from an adult with an advanced solid tumor such as melanoma, head and neck, liver or kidney cancer. J is TRBJ2-3 and V is TRBV28, with TRBD1 matching 8 bases. The CDR3 region has the DNA TGTGCCAGCAGTACGACAGGGGGCACAGATACGCAGTATTTT. Translation: CASSTTGGTDTQYF.